This TCR beta chain was recovered during a study of cytomegalovirus exposure and HLA in healthy donors. PCR primers comprised 60 Vbeta and 13 Jbeta primers. The table came from immunoSEQ multiplex PCR; TCRdb's copy has only in-frame clones and leaves some out. The sample shows about 130,000 clones, approximately 80% of them seen only once. The CDR3 totals 16 residues. Germline V gives CDR1 SGHRS, CDR2 YFSETQ. Trimming took 0 bases from V and 4 from J; bases not matched to a gene: 5. Sequencing was performed on PBMCs. The chain combines TRBV5-1 with TRBJ2-1; 9 bases fit TRBD2. The TCR was taken from a woman aged 40 to 50 in good health and CMV-seropositive. In DNA, the CDR3 is TGCGCCAGCAGCTTGGCAGCCGCGGGAGGGTACAATGAGCAGTTCTTC. It translates to CASSLAAAGGYNEQFF.